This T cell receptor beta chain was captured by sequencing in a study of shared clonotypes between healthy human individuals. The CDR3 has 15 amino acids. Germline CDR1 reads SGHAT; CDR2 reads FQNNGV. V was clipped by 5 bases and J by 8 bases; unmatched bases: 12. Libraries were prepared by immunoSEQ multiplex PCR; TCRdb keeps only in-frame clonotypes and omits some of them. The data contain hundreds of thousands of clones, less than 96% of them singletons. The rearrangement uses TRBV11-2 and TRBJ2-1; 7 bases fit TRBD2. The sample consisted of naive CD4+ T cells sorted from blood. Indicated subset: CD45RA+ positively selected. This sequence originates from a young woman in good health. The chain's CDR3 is CASSQPNLAVDEQFF. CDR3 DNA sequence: TGTGCCAGCAGCCAACCGAACCTAGCGGTTGATGAGCAGTTCTTC.